This TCR beta chain was identified during a study of regulatory T cells in long-lasting Graves disease (dated by TCRdb to the early 2020s). Background on the whole study: Antithyroid drugs had been taken for less than 3 months by newly diagnosed Graves' disease patients. The study was registered as a clinical trial and conducted in China. A total of 35 or so samples underwent TCR sequencing: about 13 from persistent and around 20 from newly diagnosed Graves' disease patients. Persistent Graves' disease patients were compared with newly diagnosed Graves' disease patients by peripheral blood TCR sequencing and RNA sequencing.

In the case of this clonotype: Its antigen has not been determined. Base qualities are not recorded, but no much larger clone differs from it by a single base.

The full study reports these points: Only the TCR beta chain was sequenced and analyzed. The study examined only peripheral blood because the primary lesion, thyroid tissue, could not be accessed. Persistent disease showed preferential use of TRBV28, TRBJ1-2 and TRBJ2-5, whereas newly diagnosed disease favored TRBV20-1 and TRBJ2-1. Persistent patients shared more public clonotypes among themselves (roughly 2,700) than newly diagnosed patients did (over 950). As a limitation, the authors acknowledged that the small sample size may reduce accuracy. Lower TCR Shannon entropy and fewer highly expanded clones were observed in persistent Graves' disease patients than in newly diagnosed patients, which suggested clonal expansion.

The time point label corresponds to: newly diagnosed GD, antithyroid drugs for less than 3 months. For both TCR sequencing and RNA sequencing, RNA was extracted from PBMCs in TRIzol. Graves' disease was diagnosed according to American Thyroid Association guidelines. Patients for the study were recruited at an endocrinology department in Xi'an, China. Each patient gave around 9 milliliters of peripheral blood, collected in an EDTA anticoagulant tube. Ficoll Paque Plus density gradient separation was used to isolate PBMCs, and no additional T cell sorting was done. An Agilent 2100 Bioanalyzer and agarose gel were used to assess RNA quality, and a NanoDrop 2000 was used to measure RNA concentration. The CDR3 numbers 17 residues from cysteine through phenylalanine. The read is trimmed to its CDR3 DNA, 51 bases read in frame from base 1. V is cut by 1 base and J by 0 bases, and the space between the germline ends is 14 bases. CDR1 and CDR2 were assigned from the germline V gene as SGHRS and YFSETQ.

Libraries came from multiplex PCR. The instrument given in TCRdb is Illumina HiSeq 4000. To build TCR beta libraries, CDR3 regions were amplified by Arm-PCR using iRepertoire HTBI primers. PCR products were gel purified before sequencing. Per the source publication's procedure: Across samples, fewer than 70 TRBV and 13 to 15 TRBJ segments were identified and used for gene usage analysis of CDR3 amino acid clonotypes. COPE and FqMerger were used to merge filtered high-quality paired reads into contigs. BLAST was used to align contigs to IMGT TRBV, TRBD and TRBJ reference genes, with CDR3 defined following IMGT. Any clonotype with a frequency above 0.1% was classified as a highly expanded clone. Shannon entropy served as the measure of repertoire diversity, while the Gini coefficient captured V-J evenness. A clonotype was considered public if more than one individual shared it. TCRdb trimmed public reads at Q25 via fastp, called clones via MiXCR and kept in-frame beta chains. Every CDR3 protein is listed once, alongside the most common genes and DNA of its rows. The authors' filters were not applied to this entry. This sample comprises roughly 610,000 distinct CDR3 sequences, 15% to 20% of them detected only once. The top ten hold about 20% of the sample.

The same sample was also studied in work on T cells in Graves' hyperthyroidism and ophthalmopathy. From the second report: Stable Graves' hyperthyroidism was defined as the absence of progression to ophthalmopathy over 18 months of follow-up. Hyperthyroidism patients were newly diagnosed, had a disease duration of under 2 months, and were aged 18 to 65 years. The study excluded patients with uncontrolled infections, other autoimmune diseases, pregnancy or lactation. Diagnoses were established on the basis of clinical symptoms, serum thyroxine and TRAb, thyroid ultrasound, and orbital computed tomography. A first-round RT-PCR of the TCR CDR3 used the HTBI primer set with the Qiagen OneStep RT-PCR kit. Most expanded thyroid clonotypes (frequency above 0.001) were also detected in blood, a finding suggesting that blood repertoires may reflect thyroid immune responses. In cross-validation, a model built on a 13 V-J signature told ophthalmopathy apart from stable hyperthyroidism with under 90% sensitivity and around 83% specificity, and in testing the same model reached 80%/75%. In validation, the model predicted progression to ophthalmopathy with 55% to 71% sensitivity and approximately 72% specificity, a median of about 6 months before onset. A discovery cohort of about a hundred patients, fewer than 50 with Graves' ophthalmopathy and 57 with stable Graves' hyperthyroidism, was used to find distinguishing TCR V-J signatures. Prospective prediction of ophthalmopathy was tested in an independent validation cohort consisting of some 20 hyperthyroidism patients and approximately 16 patients who later progressed to ophthalmopathy. The 90 to 100 discovery patients were randomly split 7:3 into training and test sets. In roughly six Graves' hyperthyroidism patients, the study also compared T-cell repertoires from thyroid tissue with T-cell repertoires from blood. After sampling, hyperthyroidism patients received methimazole starting at 30 mg daily, and ophthalmopathy patients received high-dose intravenous methylprednisolone. A second multiplex PCR round built the libraries, followed by size selection and purification. Paired-end sequencing of the libraries was performed with 100 bp reads on an Illumina HiSeq2000. SOAPnuke was used to process the raw data, removing reads that contained adapters or uncalled bases, had a mean Phred below 15, or lacked an exact match to the constant primer or identifier. COPE v1.2.5 was used to merge high-quality paired reads, and clonotypes were defined as unique nucleotide sequences. MiTCR v1.1 was used to align the clonotypes against IMGT TRBV, TRBD and TRBJ reference segments. The analysis was restricted to V-J combinations with a frequency above 0.0001, which together covered roughly 99% of the repertoires. A TCS score was defined as the ratio between F50 (clonal expansion) and ExV (chaos), using BLOSUM62-based TCRdist between CDR3 peptides within each V-J. Welch's t-statistics and random forest reduced some 510 V-J features to fewer than 15, which were used in a naive Bayes classifier (R e1071). Sample size was not statistically predetermined, and blinding of investigators to group allocation was not performed. The paper reports TCR Vbeta CDR3 sequencing of fewer than 150 peripheral blood samples: 40 to 45 ophthalmopathy, 70 to 85 hyperthyroidism and around 17 progressor patients.

The sequencing used peripheral blood mononuclear cells (PBMCs), collected at new diagnosis, from a patient treated with antithyroid drugs. This TCR was sampled from a young woman with Graves disease. Donor details come from another sample of the same person, matched by shared clones. The chain is encoded by TRBV5-1 joined to TRBJ2-1; the D segment could be TRBD1, given 7 matching bases. The DNA reads TGCGCCAGCAGCTTGAGGGGCAGGGGGGACTCCTACAATGAGCAGTTCTTC. This is translated as CASSLRGRGDSYNEQFF.